This T cell receptor beta chain was sequenced in a study of blood T cell repertoires in COVID-19. Study in general: In each case, the material was cDNA or gDNA derived from T cells, B-cell-depleted T cells, or PBMCs.

This clone was picked up a small number of times. The participants were between roughly 18 and 89 years old and came from about two dozen US areas. Membership in each cohort depended on participant-reported clinical history. Germline-derived CDR1 and CDR2 are LNHDA and SQIVND (reference sequence). V dropped 2 bases and J dropped 6 bases, with 14 bases sitting between them. This CDR3 is built from 15 residues. The data were produced by immunoSEQ multiplex PCR, yet TCRdb's version contains in-frame clones alone and is incomplete. The top ten clones hold 6.5% to 8.5% of a sample with 490,000 or so clones, about nine tenths of them seen once.

Sequencing used PBMCs or T cells enriched from blood (not recorded which). This TCR derives from a woman between 55 and 75 years old who had recovered from COVID-19. The V and J genes are TRBV19 and TRBJ2-1; tentatively, D is TRBD2 (6 bases). The CDR3 reads CASSINGGKGNEQFF. The CDR3 region has the DNA TGTGCCAGTAGTATAAACGGGGGTAAGGGCAATGAGCAGTTCTTC.